The subject of this entry is one T cell receptor (beta chain). Frequency shows this clonotype is medium-sized (0.01 to 0.1%); no count was noted. The antigen it binds to is not known. The data originate from a study of CXCR3-negative and CXCR3-positive naive CD8 T cells (dated by TCRdb to the late 2010s). About the full investigation: In total, about 135 million TRB reads were obtained, or roughly 1.5 +/- 0.3 million reads per library. The diversity and physicochemical repertoire analyses included more than ten donors pooled from two independent experiments. The TRBV-TRBJ cluster analysis covered naive subsets from 5 donors and memory cells from 3 donors.

General conclusions and limits of the study: Similar TRBV-TRBJ usage was shown by naive CXCR3-negative and CXCR3-positive cells from the same donor, whereas distinct patterns were shown by memory cells. Freshly isolated PBMCs were used for most assays because CXCR3 expression went down partially after cryopreservation. Both naive subsets had comparably high repertoire diversity, while memory CD8+ T cells had much lower repertoire diversity. TRB CDR3s from CXCR3-positive naive cells showed higher hydrophobicity (lower Kidera factor 4), lower energy, and higher strength and volume indices than CXCR3-negative naive cells. Because surface CD5, which has been linked to self-reactivity in mice, was comparable between naive subsets, TCR interaction strength was also inferred from TRB CDR3 physicochemical properties.

Reading from cysteine to phenylalanine, the CDR3 counts 18 amino acids. The record lacks a DNA sequence. Taken from the germline V gene (reference sequence), the CDR1 and CDR2 loops are SGHKS and YYEKEE. Each CD8+ T cell subset was flow-sorted in triplicate, and 300,000 to 350,000 cells per subset were placed directly into RLT lysis buffer. To exclude memory contaminants, naive CD8+ T cells were stringently defined as CD45RO-CCR7+CD27+CD95-. Peripheral blood mononuclear cells were isolated from buffy coats by standard density gradient centrifugation. A FACSAria III was used to flow-sort naive CD8+ T cells into CXCR3-negative and CXCR3-positive populations. Total RNA was extracted from sorted cells with an RNeasy Mini Kit. Sequencing was performed on a NextSeq 550. The Human TCR Profiling Kit (MiLaboratory) was used to prepare UMI-labeled 5' RACE TRB cDNA libraries. cDNA synthesis used the entire amount of extracted RNA, and PCR amplification then used the entire amount of cDNA produced. Libraries were prepared in parallel using an identical number of PCR cycles. From the authors' description of their analysis: MIGEC and MiXCR extracted about 53,000 +/- 10,000 unique UMI-labeled TRB cDNA molecules per library, requiring at least two reads per UMI. An average of approximately 40,000 +/- 10,000 functional in-frame TRB CDR3 nucleotide clonotypes without stop codons was found per library. After downsampling to 5000 UMI-labeled TRB molecules per sample, diversity metrics, including normalized Shannon-Wiener and Chao1, were computed in VDJtools. VDJtools computed clonotype-size-weighted physicochemical properties of the central five CDR3 residues: interaction energy, strength, volume and Kidera factor 4. Based on TCRdb reprocessing of the reads, there is one entry per CDR3 protein sequence, and DNA is missing. The authors' filters were not applied to this entry. The sample table records approximately 6,900 distinct CDR3 sequences. The ten top clones hold more than 1.5% of the sample.

The rearrangement joined TRBV5-5 to TRBJ1-6; TCRdb picks TRBD1, but there is no DNA to check that call. Input material: naive CXCR3+ CD8+ T cells from blood. In the paper's terms, the cell subset or site label means: CD45RO-CCR7+CD27+CD95- naive CD8+ T cells expressing CXCR3 (TNR3+). The sequence came from a human donor in good health. Some clones in this sample may be carry-over from other donors' samples. The CDR3 protein: CASSPEDRVGIYNSPLHF.